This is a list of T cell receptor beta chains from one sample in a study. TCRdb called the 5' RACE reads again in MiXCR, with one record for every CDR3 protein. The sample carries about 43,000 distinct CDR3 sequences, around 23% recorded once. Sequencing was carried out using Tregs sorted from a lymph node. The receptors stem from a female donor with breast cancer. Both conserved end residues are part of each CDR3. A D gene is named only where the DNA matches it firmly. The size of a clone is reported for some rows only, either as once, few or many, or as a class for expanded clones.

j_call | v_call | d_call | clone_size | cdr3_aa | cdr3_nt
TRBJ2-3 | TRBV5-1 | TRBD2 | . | CASSLASGVRTDTQYF | TGCGCCAGCAGCTTGGCTAGCGGGGTTAGAACAGATACGCAGTATTTT
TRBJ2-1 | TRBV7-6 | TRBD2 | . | CASSSLSGRAGEQFF | TGTGCCAGCAGCTCCCTCAGTGGGAGGGCCGGTGAGCAGTTCTTC
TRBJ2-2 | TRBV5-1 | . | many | CASSLPTDPNTGELFF | TGCGCCAGCAGCTTACCGACAGACCCTAACACCGGGGAGCTGTTTTTT
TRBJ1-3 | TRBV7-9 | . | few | CASSLDSDGNTIYF | TGTGCCAGCAGCTTAGACAGCGATGGAAACACCATATATTTT
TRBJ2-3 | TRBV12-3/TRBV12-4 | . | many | CASRSLEVFDTQYF | TGTGCCAGCAGGTCACTAGAAGTGTTCGATACGCAGTATTTT
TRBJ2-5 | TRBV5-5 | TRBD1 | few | CASRARTGSETQYF | TGTGCCAGCAGGGCTAGGACAGGGTCAGAGACCCAGTACTTC
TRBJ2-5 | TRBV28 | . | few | CASSSSISVQETQYF | TGTGCCAGCAGTTCCTCTATTTCGGTACAAGAGACCCAGTACTTC
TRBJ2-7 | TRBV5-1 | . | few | CASSLDWSSSYEQYF | TGCGCCAGCAGCTTGGATTGGTCGAGCTCCTACGAGCAGTACTTC
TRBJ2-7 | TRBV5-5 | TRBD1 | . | CASSSTGPYEQYF | TGTGCCAGCAGCTCGACAGGGCCCTACGAGCAGTACTTC
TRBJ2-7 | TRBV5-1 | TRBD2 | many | CASSLTGTSSEQYF | TGCGCCAGCAGCCTAACCGGGACTAGCAGCGAGCAGTACTTC
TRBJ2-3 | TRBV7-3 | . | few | CASSSHYSIRTDTQYF | TGTGCCAGCAGCTCGCATTACAGTATAAGGACAGATACGCAGTATTTT
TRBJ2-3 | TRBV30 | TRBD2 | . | CAWSGSGMVTTDTQYF | TGTGCCTGGAGTGGTAGCGGGATGGTCACCACAGATACGCAGTATTTT